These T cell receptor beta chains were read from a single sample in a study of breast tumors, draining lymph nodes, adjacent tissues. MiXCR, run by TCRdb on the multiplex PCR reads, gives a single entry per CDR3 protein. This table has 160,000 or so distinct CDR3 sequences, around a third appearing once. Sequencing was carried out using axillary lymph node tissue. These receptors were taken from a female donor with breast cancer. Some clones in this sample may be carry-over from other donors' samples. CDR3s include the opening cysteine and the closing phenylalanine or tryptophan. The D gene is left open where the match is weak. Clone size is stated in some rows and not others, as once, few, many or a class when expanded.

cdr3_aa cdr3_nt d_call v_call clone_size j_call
CASSLDLAGGEQYF TGCGCCAGCAGCTTGGATCTAGCGGGAGGCGAGCAGTACTTC TRBD2 TRBV5-1 many TRBJ2-7
CASSLLTSGGDTGELFF TGTGCCAGCAGTCTCCTCACTAGCGGGGGGGACACCGGGGAGCTGTTTTTT TRBD2 TRBV6-4 NA TRBJ2-2
CASSYRGAGYGYTF TGTGCCAGCAGTTACAGGGGCGCTGGCTATGGCTACACCTTC NA TRBV6-2/TRBV6-3 many TRBJ1-2
CASSYGDSSYEQYF TGTGCCAGCAGCTACGGGGACTCCTCCTACGAGCAGTACTTC NA TRBV7-2 many TRBJ2-7
CASSRFAGADWEQYF TGTGCCAGCAGCCGTTTTGCGGGCGCGGACTGGGAGCAGTACTTC NA TRBV3-1 many TRBJ2-7
CATGRGGSGSSQETQYF TGTGCTACCGGCAGAGGAGGTAGCGGGAGCAGCCAAGAGACCCAGTACTTC TRBD2 TRBV12-5 NA TRBJ2-5
CASSLGQGGSPLHF TGCGCCAGCAGCCTAGGACAGGGTGGCTCACCCCTCCACTTT TRBD1 TRBV5-1 many TRBJ1-6
CASTIFRGWADTQYF TGTGCCAGCACCATCTTCAGGGGGTGGGCAGATACGCAGTATTTT TRBD1 TRBV12-3/TRBV12-4 many TRBJ2-3
CSAGTPGLAGLTDTQYF TGCAGTGCGGGGACTCCGGGACTAGCGGGACTCACAGATACGCAGTATTTT TRBD2 TRBV20-1 many TRBJ2-3
CATSLGRGSYGYTF TGTGCCACCAGCTTGGGCAGGGGGAGCTATGGCTACACCTTC TRBD1 TRBV15 many TRBJ1-2
CSARDRYPLGRVDEQYF TGCAGTGCTAGAGACCGCTACCCACTAGGCCGGGTGGACGAGCAGTACTTC NA TRBV20-1 NA TRBJ2-7
CASSGGQGRYEQYF TGTGCCAGCAGTGGCGGACAGGGCCGCTACGAGCAGTACTTC TRBD1 TRBV12-3/TRBV12-4 NA TRBJ2-7
CAISGHGSDEQFF TGTGCCATCAGTGGGCACGGGAGCGATGAGCAGTTCTTC NA TRBV10-3 many TRBJ2-1
CASSFRGAGANVLTF TGTGCCAGCAGCTTCCGTGGGGCTGGGGCCAACGTCCTGACTTTC NA TRBV7-9 many TRBJ2-6
CASSLVSSNTEAFF TGTGCCAGCAGCTTAGTGTCCAGTAACACTGAAGCTTTCTTT NA TRBV7-9 few TRBJ1-1
CASSIAGGIYEQYF TGTGCCAGTAGTATAGCGGGGGGGATCTACGAGCAGTACTTC TRBD2 TRBV19 many TRBJ2-7
CASSPTPGANVLTF TGTGCCAGCAGCCCGACCCCCGGGGCCAACGTCCTGACTTTC NA TRBV3-1 many TRBJ2-6
CASSVEQEAGEQFF TGTGCCAGCAGCGTAGAACAGGAGGCGGGTGAGCAGTTCTTC NA TRBV9 NA TRBJ2-1
CASSLGAGGGQSNQPQHF TGTGCCAGCAGCTTAGGAGCTGGGGGGGGCCAGAGCAATCAGCCCCAGCATTTT NA TRBV7-2 many TRBJ1-5
CASSLIEGRWTGGNTGELFF TGTGCCAGCAGCTTAATTGAAGGGCGTTGGACAGGGGGCAACACCGGGGAGCTGTTTTTT TRBD1 TRBV7-9 many TRBJ2-2